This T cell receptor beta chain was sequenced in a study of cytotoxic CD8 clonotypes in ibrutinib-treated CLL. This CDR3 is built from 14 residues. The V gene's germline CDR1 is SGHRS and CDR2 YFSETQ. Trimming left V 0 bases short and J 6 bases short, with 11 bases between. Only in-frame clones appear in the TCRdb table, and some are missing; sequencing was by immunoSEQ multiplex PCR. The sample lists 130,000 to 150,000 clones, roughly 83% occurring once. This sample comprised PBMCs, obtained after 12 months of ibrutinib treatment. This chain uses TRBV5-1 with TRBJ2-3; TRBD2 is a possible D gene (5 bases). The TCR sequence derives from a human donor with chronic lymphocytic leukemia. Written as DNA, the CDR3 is TGCGCCAGCAGCTTGGGGACTGTTCAGGATACGCAGTATTTT. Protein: CASSLGTVQDTQYF.